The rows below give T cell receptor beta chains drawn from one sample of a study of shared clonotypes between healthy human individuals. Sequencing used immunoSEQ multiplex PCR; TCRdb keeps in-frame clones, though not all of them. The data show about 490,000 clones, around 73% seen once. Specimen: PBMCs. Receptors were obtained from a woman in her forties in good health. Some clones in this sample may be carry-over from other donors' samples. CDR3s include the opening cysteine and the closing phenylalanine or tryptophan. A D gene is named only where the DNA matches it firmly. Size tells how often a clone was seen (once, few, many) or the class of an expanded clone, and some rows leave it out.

CDR3aa: CASSPSTMEETQYF
CDR3nt: TGTGCCAGCAGCCCTTCGACGATGGAAGAGACCCAGTACTTC
j_gene: TRBJ2-5
v_gene: TRBV6-5
abundance: .
d_gene: .

CDR3aa: CASGLLAGGGTGELFF
CDR3nt: TGTGCTAGTGGTTTGCTAGCGGGAGGAGGGACCGGGGAGCTGTTTTTT
j_gene: TRBJ2-2
v_gene: TRBV12-5
abundance: .
d_gene: TRBD2

CDR3aa: CASSAYTRYQETQYF
CDR3nt: TGTGCCAGCAGTGCCTATACTCGGTACCAAGAGACCCAGTACTTC
j_gene: TRBJ2-5
v_gene: TRBV28
abundance: .
d_gene: .

CDR3aa: CASSAHGAGQYF
CDR3nt: TGCGCCAGCAGTGCTCACGGGGCGGGGCAGTACTTC
j_gene: TRBJ2-5
v_gene: TRBV10-1
abundance: .
d_gene: .

CDR3aa: CASSPRVGHSGYTF
CDR3nt: TGTGCCAGCAGCCCCCGTGTAGGGCATAGCGGCTACACCTTC
j_gene: TRBJ1-2
v_gene: TRBV5-4
abundance: .
d_gene: .

CDR3aa: CASSLTGTRDYEQYF
CDR3nt: TGTGCCAGCAGCCTTACCGGGACCCGCGACTACGAGCAGTACTTC
j_gene: TRBJ2-7
v_gene: TRBV9
abundance: .
d_gene: .

CDR3aa: CASSLRQSTDTQYF
CDR3nt: TGCGCCAGCAGCTTGCGGCAGAGCACAGATACGCAGTATTTT
j_gene: TRBJ2-3
v_gene: TRBV5-1
abundance: once
d_gene: .

CDR3aa: CASTPASGRDGGEQFF
CDR3nt: TGTGCCAGTACCCCCGCCAGCGGGAGAGATGGGGGTGAGCAGTTCTTC
j_gene: TRBJ2-1
v_gene: TRBV19
abundance: .
d_gene: TRBD2

CDR3aa: CASSFPDRVYEQYF
CDR3nt: TGTGCCAGCAGCTTCCCGGACAGGGTCTACGAGCAGTACTTC
j_gene: TRBJ2-7
v_gene: TRBV7-9
abundance: .
d_gene: TRBD1

CDR3aa: CASSLLSAYEQYF
CDR3nt: TGTGCCAGCAGTTTGTTATCGGCTTACGAGCAGTACTTC
j_gene: TRBJ2-7
v_gene: TRBV28
abundance: .
d_gene: .

CDR3aa: CASSQDRQGGFYEQYF
CDR3nt: TGCGCCAGCAGCCAAGATCGGCAGGGGGGTTTTTACGAGCAGTACTTC
j_gene: TRBJ2-7
v_gene: TRBV4-3
abundance: many
d_gene: .

CDR3aa: CASSPVGGYGNTIYF
CDR3nt: TGTGCCAGCAGCCCCGTCGGGGGTTACGGAAACACCATATATTTT
j_gene: TRBJ1-3
v_gene: TRBV7-2
abundance: .
d_gene: .

CDR3aa: CASSREYQETQYF
CDR3nt: TGTGCCAGCAGCAGGGAGTACCAAGAGACCCAGTACTTC
j_gene: TRBJ2-5
v_gene: TRBV6-4
abundance: once
d_gene: .

CDR3aa: CASSLYTDTYEQYF
CDR3nt: TGTGCCAGCAGTTTATATACAGACACCTACGAGCAGTACTTC
j_gene: TRBJ2-7
v_gene: TRBV28
abundance: .
d_gene: .

CDR3aa: CASSQDPGLAYNEQFF
CDR3nt: TGTGCCAGCAGCCAAGATCCGGGACTAGCCTACAATGAGCAGTTCTTC
j_gene: TRBJ2-1
v_gene: TRBV4-2
abundance: .
d_gene: TRBD2

CDR3aa: CASSFKTINNEQFF
CDR3nt: TGTGCCAGCAGCTTCAAGACTATTAACAATGAGCAGTTCTTC
j_gene: TRBJ2-1
v_gene: TRBV5-4
abundance: .
d_gene: .

CDR3aa: CASSLGQENTEAFF
CDR3nt: TGTGCCAGCAGCTTAGGACAGGAGAACACTGAAGCTTTCTTT
j_gene: TRBJ1-1
v_gene: TRBV11-2
abundance: few
d_gene: .

CDR3aa: CASKGTGVNYGYTF
CDR3nt: TGTGCCAGCAAGGGGACAGGGGTAAACTATGGCTACACCTTC
j_gene: TRBJ1-2
v_gene: TRBV6-5
abundance: .
d_gene: TRBD1

CDR3aa: CASSLHGEQYF
CDR3nt: TGTGCCAGCAGCTTGCACGGCGAGCAGTACTTC
j_gene: TRBJ2-7
v_gene: TRBV11-2
abundance: once
d_gene: .

CDR3aa: CASSDYSSYEQYF
CDR3nt: TGTGCCAGCAGTGACTACAGCTCCTACGAGCAGTACTTC
j_gene: TRBJ2-7
v_gene: TRBV6-1
abundance: .
d_gene: .

CDR3aa: CASSRIQSNYGYTF
CDR3nt: TGTGCCAGCAGTCGTATCCAATCAAACTATGGCTACACCTTC
j_gene: TRBJ1-2
v_gene: TRBV28
abundance: .
d_gene: .

CDR3aa: CASSLADRGYGYTF
CDR3nt: TGTGCCAGCAGCTTAGCGGACAGGGGTTATGGCTACACCTTC
j_gene: TRBJ1-2
v_gene: TRBV7-9
abundance: once
d_gene: TRBD1

CDR3aa: CASSPQTGGQETQYF
CDR3nt: TGCGCCAGCAGCCCCCAGACGGGGGGGCAAGAGACCCAGTACTTC
j_gene: TRBJ2-5
v_gene: TRBV5-1
abundance: .
d_gene: TRBD2

CDR3aa: CASKGTADTEAFF
CDR3nt: TGTGCCAGCAAAGGGACAGCAGACACTGAAGCTTTCTTT
j_gene: TRBJ1-1
v_gene: TRBV28
abundance: .
d_gene: TRBD1

CDR3aa: CAIARGPEAFF
CDR3nt: TGTGCCATAGCTCGGGGGCCGGAAGCTTTCTTT
j_gene: TRBJ1-1
v_gene: TRBV10-3
abundance: .
d_gene: .